This TCR beta chain emerged from a study of blood T cell repertoires in COVID-19. Study details: The United States, Italy and Spain provided the acute and convalescent COVID-19 samples. The cDNA or gDNA used as material had been derived from T cells, B-cell-depleted T cells, or PBMCs.

Germline values: CDR1 GTSNPN, CDR2 SVGIG (reference sequence). Deletions cut 4 bases from V and 0 bases from J, with 6 bases between. There are 12 residues in the CDR3. Per the original data handling: Scientists estimated how many nucleated cells there were by amplifying reference gene primers. Produced via immunoSEQ multiplex PCR; TCRdb's table is partial and in-frame only. The V and J calls and clone size are taken from that table; D and trimming were inferred from the DNA. This table holds 200,000 to 250,000 clones, 65% to 85% found once. V gene TRBV30 combines with J gene TRBJ2-5; no clear D gene. What was sequenced was peripheral blood. This clonotype was sampled from a woman aged 80 or over with acute or convalescent COVID-19. The CDR3 sequence: CAWMSYQETQYF. Here the CDR3 DNA reads TGTGCCTGGATGTCGTACCAAGAGACCCAGTACTTC.